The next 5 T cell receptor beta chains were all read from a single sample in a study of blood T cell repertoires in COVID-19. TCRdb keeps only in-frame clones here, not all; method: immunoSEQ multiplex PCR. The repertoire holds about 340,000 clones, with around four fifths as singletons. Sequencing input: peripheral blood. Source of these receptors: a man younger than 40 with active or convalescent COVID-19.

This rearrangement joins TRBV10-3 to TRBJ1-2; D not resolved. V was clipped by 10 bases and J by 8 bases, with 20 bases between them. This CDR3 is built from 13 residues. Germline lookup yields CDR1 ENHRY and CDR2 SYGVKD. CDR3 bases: TGTGCCACCACTATAGAGGCCGGCGGAGGCTACACCTTC. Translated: CATTIEAGGGYTF.

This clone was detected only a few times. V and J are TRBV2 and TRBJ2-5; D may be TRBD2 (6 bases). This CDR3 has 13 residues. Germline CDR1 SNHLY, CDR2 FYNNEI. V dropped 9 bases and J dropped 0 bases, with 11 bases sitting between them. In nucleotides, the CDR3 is TGTGCCAGAGGGACTTCCTACCAAGAGACCCAGTACTTC. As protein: CARGTSYQETQYF.

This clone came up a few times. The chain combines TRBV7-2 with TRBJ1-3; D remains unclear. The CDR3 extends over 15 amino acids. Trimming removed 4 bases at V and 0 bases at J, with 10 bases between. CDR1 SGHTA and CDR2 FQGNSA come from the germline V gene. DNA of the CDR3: TGTGCCAGCAGCTCGAGGGTCCTCTCTGGAAACACCATATATTTT. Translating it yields CASSSRVLSGNTIYF.

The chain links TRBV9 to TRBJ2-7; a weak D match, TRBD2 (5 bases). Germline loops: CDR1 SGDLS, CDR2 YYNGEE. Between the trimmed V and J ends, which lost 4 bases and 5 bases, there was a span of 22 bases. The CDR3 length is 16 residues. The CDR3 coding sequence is TGTGCCAGCAGCTTCCTTCCGCAGGCTACCGGGGACGAGCAGTACTTC. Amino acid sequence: CASSFLPQATGDEQYF.

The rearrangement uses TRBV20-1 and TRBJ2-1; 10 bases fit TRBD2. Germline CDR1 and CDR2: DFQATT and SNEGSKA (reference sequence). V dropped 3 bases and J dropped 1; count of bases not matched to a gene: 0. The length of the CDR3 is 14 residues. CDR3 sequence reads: CSASSGRSYNEQFF. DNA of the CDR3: TGCAGTGCTAGTAGCGGGAGGTCCTACAATGAGCAGTTCTTC.